A selection of T cell receptor beta chains follows, all from one sample in a study of blood T cell repertoires in COVID-19. This table comes from immunoSEQ multiplex PCR, and its TCRdb copy is limited to in-frame clones, with some not included. Of approximately 180,000 clones in the sample, roughly 81% were seen once. Sequencing was done on a sample of peripheral blood. The source is a woman of 80 years or more with COVID-19, enrolled during active disease. The CDR3 runs from the conserved cysteine through the conserved F or W. Each record gives: D gene, J gene, clone size, V gene, CDR3 protein, CDR3 DNA. A D gene is named only where the DNA matches it firmly. Expanded clones get a size class; other rows say once, few or many, or leave the size out.

D gene: TRBD1
J gene: TRBJ1-1
clone size: NA
V gene: TRBV10-3
CDR3 protein: CAIRKDRVNTEAFF
CDR3 DNA: TGTGCCATCAGAAAGGACAGGGTGAACACTGAAGCTTTCTTT

D gene: NA
J gene: TRBJ1-2
clone size: few
V gene: TRBV21-1
CDR3 protein: CASRPLSGTEDGYTF
CDR3 DNA: TGTGCCAGCAGGCCACTCTCCGGGACAGAGGACGGCTACACCTTC

D gene: TRBD1
J gene: TRBJ2-7
clone size: NA
V gene: TRBV9
CDR3 protein: CASSVTPGSGGPSEQYF
CDR3 DNA: TGTGCCAGCAGCGTAACCCCCGGATCAGGGGGCCCCTCCGAGCAGTACTTC

D gene: TRBD1
J gene: TRBJ2-7
clone size: NA
V gene: TRBV11-3
CDR3 protein: CASSSRQGWGYEQYF
CDR3 DNA: TGTGCCAGCAGCTCAAGACAGGGTTGGGGCTACGAGCAGTACTTC

D gene: NA
J gene: TRBJ2-7
clone size: NA
V gene: TRBV4-2
CDR3 protein: CASSQDKWRGYEQYF
CDR3 DNA: TGTGCCAGCAGCCAAGATAAGTGGCGGGGCTACGAGCAGTACTTC

D gene: TRBD1
J gene: TRBJ1-2
clone size: NA
V gene: TRBV5-6
CDR3 protein: CASSSSIRQGYYGYTF
CDR3 DNA: TGTGCCAGCAGCTCAAGCATTAGACAGGGATACTATGGCTACACCTTC

D gene: NA
J gene: TRBJ1-5
clone size: NA
V gene: TRBV11-2
CDR3 protein: CASSLDRVSGPQHF
CDR3 DNA: TGTGCCAGCAGCTTAGACCGGGTATCGGGGCCCCAGCATTTT

D gene: TRBD1
J gene: TRBJ1-3
clone size: NA
V gene: TRBV5-6
CDR3 protein: CASSSSQGAGNTIYF
CDR3 DNA: TGTGCCAGCAGCAGCAGTCAGGGGGCTGGAAACACCATATATTTT

D gene: NA
J gene: TRBJ2-3
clone size: NA
V gene: TRBV5-4
CDR3 protein: CASSLGVAGPRGDTQYF
CDR3 DNA: TGTGCCAGCAGCTTGGGAGTAGCGGGCCCAAGGGGGGATACGCAGTATTTT

D gene: NA
J gene: TRBJ2-1
clone size: NA
V gene: TRBV19
CDR3 protein: CASSFQGWDEQFF
CDR3 DNA: TGTGCCAGTAGTTTCCAGGGCTGGGATGAGCAGTTCTTC

D gene: NA
J gene: TRBJ2-2
clone size: once
V gene: TRBV7-2
CDR3 protein: CASSFVRGTGELFF
CDR3 DNA: TGTGCCAGCAGCTTTGTCCGCGGGACCGGGGAGCTGTTTTTT

D gene: NA
J gene: TRBJ2-1
clone size: NA
V gene: TRBV5-1
CDR3 protein: CASSSEPVNEQFF
CDR3 DNA: TGCGCCAGCAGCTCGGAGCCTGTAAATGAGCAGTTCTTC

D gene: NA
J gene: TRBJ2-7
clone size: NA
V gene: TRBV27
CDR3 protein: CASSLSYVSSYEQYF
CDR3 DNA: TGTGCCAGCAGTTTATCGTACGTCAGCTCCTACGAGCAGTACTTC

D gene: TRBD1
J gene: TRBJ2-5
clone size: NA
V gene: TRBV5-1
CDR3 protein: CASSFSWDRGRETQYF
CDR3 DNA: TGCGCCAGCAGCTTTTCCTGGGACAGGGGTAGGGAGACCCAGTACTTC

D gene: TRBD2
J gene: TRBJ2-2
clone size: NA
V gene: TRBV29-1
CDR3 protein: CSVVAGGSSGELFF
CDR3 DNA: TGCAGCGTTGTGGCGGGAGGGAGTTCGGGGGAGCTGTTTTTT

D gene: NA
J gene: TRBJ1-2
clone size: NA
V gene: TRBV5-6
CDR3 protein: CASSLVGINYGYTF
CDR3 DNA: TGTGCCAGCAGCTTGGTCGGGATTAACTATGGCTACACCTTC

D gene: NA
J gene: TRBJ2-2
clone size: NA
V gene: TRBV11-3
CDR3 protein: CASSLPLNTGELFF
CDR3 DNA: TGTGCCAGCAGCCTGCCTCTAAACACCGGGGAGCTGTTTTTT

D gene: NA
J gene: TRBJ2-7
clone size: few
V gene: TRBV5-6
CDR3 protein: CASSLGLASEQYF
CDR3 DNA: TGTGCCAGCAGCTTAGGATTAGCTAGCGAGCAGTACTTC

D gene: NA
J gene: TRBJ2-3
clone size: once
V gene: TRBV27
CDR3 protein: CASSLIGGRTDTQYF
CDR3 DNA: TGTGCCAGCAGTTTAATTGGGGGCCGGACAGATACGCAGTATTTT

D gene: NA
J gene: TRBJ2-7
clone size: NA
V gene: TRBV18
CDR3 protein: CASSLGLYYEQYF
CDR3 DNA: TGTGCCAGCTCACTCGGACTGTACTACGAGCAGTACTTC

D gene: TRBD2
J gene: TRBJ2-3
clone size: NA
V gene: TRBV7-3
CDR3 protein: CASSSSGGGDTQYF
CDR3 DNA: TGTGCCAGCAGCTCTAGCGGGGGTGGAGATACGCAGTATTTT

D gene: NA
J gene: TRBJ1-6
clone size: NA
V gene: TRBV10-3
CDR3 protein: CAISDDAGAGVNSPLHF
CDR3 DNA: TGTGCCATCAGTGACGATGCCGGGGCAGGGGTAAATTCACCCCTCCACTTT

D gene: NA
J gene: TRBJ2-2
clone size: NA
V gene: TRBV5-1
CDR3 protein: CASSSEGAVNTGELFF
CDR3 DNA: TGCGCCAGCAGCTCTGAAGGGGCAGTCAACACCGGGGAGCTGTTTTTT

D gene: NA
J gene: TRBJ1-1
clone size: NA
V gene: TRBV7-9
CDR3 protein: CASSEQGNTEAFF
CDR3 DNA: TGTGCCAGCAGCGAACAGGGGAACACTGAAGCTTTCTTT

D gene: NA
J gene: TRBJ2-7
clone size: NA
V gene: TRBV9
CDR3 protein: CASSVRQDFYEQYF
CDR3 DNA: TGTGCCAGCAGCGTCAGACAGGATTTCTACGAGCAGTACTTC

D gene: TRBD2
J gene: TRBJ2-3
clone size: once
V gene: TRBV6-2/TRBV6-3
CDR3 protein: CASSYPGTSGGGDTQYF
CDR3 DNA: TGTGCCAGCAGTTACCCCGGGACTAGCGGGGGGGGAGATACGCAGTATTTT

D gene: NA
J gene: TRBJ1-6
clone size: NA
V gene: TRBV9
CDR3 protein: CASSVASSYNSPLHF
CDR3 DNA: TGTGCCAGCAGCGTAGCCAGCTCCTATAATTCACCCCTCCACTTT

D gene: NA
J gene: TRBJ1-1
clone size: NA
V gene: TRBV3-1/TRBV3-2
CDR3 protein: CASRTSTEAFF
CDR3 DNA: TGTGCCAGCAGAACGAGCACTGAAGCTTTCTTT

D gene: NA
J gene: TRBJ2-3
clone size: NA
V gene: TRBV6-6
CDR3 protein: CASSYAYTDTQYF
CDR3 DNA: TGTGCCAGCAGTTATGCCTACACAGATACGCAGTATTTT

D gene: TRBD1
J gene: TRBJ2-3
clone size: medium-sized
V gene: TRBV28
CDR3 protein: CASSVDRVGDTQYF
CDR3 DNA: TGTGCCAGCAGCGTCGACAGGGTAGGGGATACGCAGTATTTT

D gene: TRBD1
J gene: TRBJ2-7
clone size: NA
V gene: TRBV6-6
CDR3 protein: CASRRDRGVSYEQYF
CDR3 DNA: TGTGCCAGCAGACGCGACAGGGGGGTATCCTACGAGCAGTACTTC

D gene: NA
J gene: TRBJ1-2
clone size: NA
V gene: TRBV4-1
CDR3 protein: CASSPGEQYYGYTF
CDR3 DNA: TGCGCCAGCAGCCCGGGGGAACAGTACTATGGCTACACCTTC

D gene: TRBD2
J gene: TRBJ2-3
clone size: NA
V gene: TRBV15
CDR3 protein: CATSREAGGADTQYF
CDR3 DNA: TGTGCCACCAGCAGAGAGGCGGGGGGGGCAGATACGCAGTATTTT

D gene: NA
J gene: TRBJ1-6
clone size: once
V gene: TRBV2
CDR3 protein: CASSSDRQNSPLHF
CDR3 DNA: TGTGCCAGCAGCTCCGACAGACAAAATTCACCCCTCCACTTT

D gene: NA
J gene: TRBJ1-1
clone size: NA
V gene: TRBV7-2
CDR3 protein: CASSLAGAGTEAFF
CDR3 DNA: TGTGCCAGCAGCTTAGCAGGGGCCGGCACTGAAGCTTTCTTT

D gene: NA
J gene: TRBJ1-2
clone size: once
V gene: TRBV5-4
CDR3 protein: CASSFAPGLLYGYTF
CDR3 DNA: TGTGCCAGCAGCTTTGCCCCGGGACTGCTTTATGGCTACACCTTC

D gene: TRBD1
J gene: TRBJ1-5
clone size: few
V gene: TRBV19
CDR3 protein: CASRQGINQPQHF
CDR3 DNA: TGTGCCAGCAGACAGGGTATCAATCAGCCCCAGCATTTT

D gene: TRBD2
J gene: TRBJ2-7
clone size: NA
V gene: TRBV5-1
CDR3 protein: CASSLGLAVNSYEQYF
CDR3 DNA: TGCGCCAGCAGCTTGGGACTAGCGGTAAACTCCTACGAGCAGTACTTC

D gene: TRBD2
J gene: TRBJ2-2
clone size: NA
V gene: TRBV5-1
CDR3 protein: CASSLVLVAGGRVAGELFF
CDR3 DNA: TGCGCCAGCAGCTTGGTCCTGGTAGCGGGAGGAAGGGTAGCCGGGGAGCTGTTTTTT

D gene: NA
J gene: TRBJ1-4
clone size: NA
V gene: TRBV6-1
CDR3 protein: CASSGLGVEPNEKLFF
CDR3 DNA: TGTGCCAGCAGTGGATTAGGGGTCGAGCCTAATGAAAAACTGTTTTTT

D gene: NA
J gene: TRBJ1-3
clone size: NA
V gene: TRBV12-3/TRBV12-4
CDR3 protein: CASSSYGTIYF
CDR3 DNA: TGTGCCAGCAGTTCCTACGGCACCATATATTTT

D gene: NA
J gene: TRBJ2-7
clone size: NA
V gene: TRBV27
CDR3 protein: CASSFGQTYEQYF
CDR3 DNA: TGTGCCAGCAGTTTTGGGCAGACCTACGAGCAGTACTTC

D gene: NA
J gene: TRBJ1-2
clone size: NA
V gene: TRBV21-1
CDR3 protein: CASSRRDSSLDDYGYTF
CDR3 DNA: TGTGCCAGCAGCCGCCGGGACAGTTCCCTCGATGACTATGGCTACACCTTC

D gene: NA
J gene: TRBJ1-2
clone size: once
V gene: TRBV25-1
CDR3 protein: CASSEFKGAGYGYTF
CDR3 DNA: TGTGCCAGCAGTGAATTTAAAGGGGCCGGCTATGGCTACACCTTC

D gene: TRBD1
J gene: TRBJ2-4
clone size: NA
V gene: TRBV7-2
CDR3 protein: CASSLGGTGSAKNIQYF
CDR3 DNA: TGTGCCAGCAGCTTAGGCGGGACAGGGAGCGCCAAAAACATTCAGTACTTC

D gene: NA
J gene: TRBJ1-5
clone size: NA
V gene: TRBV14
CDR3 protein: CASSQAGGNQPQHF
CDR3 DNA: TGTGCCAGCAGCCAAGCCGGGGGCAATCAGCCCCAGCATTTT

D gene: NA
J gene: TRBJ2-1
clone size: NA
V gene: TRBV6-5
CDR3 protein: CASSYYGSSYNEQFF
CDR3 DNA: TGTGCCAGCAGTTATTACGGTAGTTCCTACAATGAGCAGTTCTTC

D gene: TRBD1
J gene: TRBJ2-7
clone size: NA
V gene: TRBV5-5
CDR3 protein: CASSRTGGSYEQYF
CDR3 DNA: TGTGCCAGCAGCCGGACAGGGGGGTCCTACGAGCAGTACTTC

D gene: NA
J gene: TRBJ2-2
clone size: once
V gene: TRBV7-2
CDR3 protein: CASSSVGFTGELFF
CDR3 DNA: TGTGCCAGCAGCTCGGTGGGCTTCACCGGGGAGCTGTTTTTT

D gene: TRBD1
J gene: TRBJ1-1
clone size: many
V gene: TRBV19
CDR3 protein: CASSIDPRAGGWTEAFF
CDR3 DNA: TGTGCCAGTAGTATAGATCCAAGGGCAGGGGGCTGGACTGAAGCTTTCTTT

D gene: NA
J gene: TRBJ2-2
clone size: NA
V gene: TRBV6-5
CDR3 protein: CASQDWTNNWELFF
CDR3 DNA: TGTGCCAGCCAGGACTGGACCAACAATTGGGAGCTGTTTTTT

D gene: TRBD1
J gene: TRBJ1-5
clone size: NA
V gene: TRBV19
CDR3 protein: CASSIGTAQPQHF
CDR3 DNA: TGTGCCAGTAGTATCGGGACAGCCCAGCCCCAGCATTTT

D gene: TRBD2
J gene: TRBJ2-1
clone size: NA
V gene: TRBV2
CDR3 protein: CASRRAGSGSYNEQFF
CDR3 DNA: TGTGCCAGCAGGCGAGCGGGGTCTGGCTCCTACAATGAGCAGTTCTTC